Here is one T cell receptor (beta chain) with its context. The entry originates in a study of cytomegalovirus exposure and HLA in healthy donors. Both 60 Vbeta primers and 13 Jbeta primers went into the PCR. Sequencing used immunoSEQ multiplex PCR; TCRdb keeps in-frame clones, though not all of them. Of 130,000 or so clones listed, about four fifths are singletons. The V end was cut by 9 bases, the J end by 2 bases, with 4 bases between. The CDR3 has 11 residues. CDR1 is LNHDA, CDR2 SQIVND, per germline (reference sequence). The sequence was collected from a man younger than 35 in good health and CMV-seropositive. The genes are TRBV19 and TRBJ2-2; no clear D. The specimen was PBMCs. The chain's CDR3 is CASHNTGELFF. CDR3 DNA sequence: TGTGCCAGCCATAACACCGGGGAGCTGTTTTTT.